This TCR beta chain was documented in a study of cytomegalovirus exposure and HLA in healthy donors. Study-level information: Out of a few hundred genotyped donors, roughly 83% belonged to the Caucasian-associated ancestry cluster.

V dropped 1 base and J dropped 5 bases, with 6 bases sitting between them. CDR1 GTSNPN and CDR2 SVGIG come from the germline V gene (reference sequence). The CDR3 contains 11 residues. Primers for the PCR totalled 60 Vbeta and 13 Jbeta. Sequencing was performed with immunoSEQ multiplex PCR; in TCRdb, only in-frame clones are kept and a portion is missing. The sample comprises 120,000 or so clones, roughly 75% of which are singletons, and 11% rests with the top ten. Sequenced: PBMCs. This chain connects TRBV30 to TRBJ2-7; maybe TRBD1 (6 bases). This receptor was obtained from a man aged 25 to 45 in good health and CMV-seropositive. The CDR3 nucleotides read TGTGCCTGGAGTGGGACAGACGAGCAGTACTTC. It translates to CAWSGTDEQYF.